This entry features one T cell receptor beta chain sequence. Seattle's enrolled individuals joined amid active infection and were then monitored longitudinally. In the study's own analysis: The assay estimated nucleated cells by amplifying reference gene primers. Method: immunoSEQ multiplex PCR; TCRdb's copy keeps in-frame clones and lacks some. V and J calls and clone size are copied from that table; D and trimming were computed from the DNA. This sample carries approximately 50,000 clones, roughly four fifths of them seen once, and the ten largest clones take about 30%. This record comes from a study of blood T cell repertoires in COVID-19. About the study: Acute and convalescent COVID-19 samples came from the United States, Italy and Spain. Sources were T cells, B-cell-depleted T cells, or PBMCs; the material itself was cDNA or gDNA.

Specimen: peripheral blood. This clonotype originated in a man in his sixties with COVID-19, enrolled during active disease.

The CDR3 DNA sequence: TGTGCCAGCAGTTTATACCGGGCAGGGGATCAGCCCCAGCATTTT. Encoded protein: CASSLYRAGDQPQHF. The chain has TRBV27 and TRBJ1-5; D possibly corresponds to TRBD1 (6 bases). The CDR3 is 15 residues long. Germline lookup yields CDR1 MNHEY and CDR2 SMNVEV (reference sequence). Deletions cut 1 base from V and 5 bases from J, with 12 bases between.